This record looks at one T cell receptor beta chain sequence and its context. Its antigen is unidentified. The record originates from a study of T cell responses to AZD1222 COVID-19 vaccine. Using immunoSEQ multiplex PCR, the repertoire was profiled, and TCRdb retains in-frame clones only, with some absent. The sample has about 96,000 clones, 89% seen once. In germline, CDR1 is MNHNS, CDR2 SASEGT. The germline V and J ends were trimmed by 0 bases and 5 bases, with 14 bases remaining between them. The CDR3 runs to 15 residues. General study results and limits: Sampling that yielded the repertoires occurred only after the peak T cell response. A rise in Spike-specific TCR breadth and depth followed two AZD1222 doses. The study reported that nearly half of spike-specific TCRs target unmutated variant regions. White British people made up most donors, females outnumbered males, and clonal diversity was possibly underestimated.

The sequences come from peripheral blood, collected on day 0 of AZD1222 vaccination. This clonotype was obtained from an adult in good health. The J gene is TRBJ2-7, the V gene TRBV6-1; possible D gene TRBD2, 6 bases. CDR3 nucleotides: TGTGCCAGCAGTGAAGCGCTTGATGGAGGGGACGAGCAGTACTTC. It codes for CASSEALDGGDEQYF.